This T cell receptor beta chain was recovered during a study of blood T cell repertoires in COVID-19. The protocol was immunoSEQ multiplex PCR, while the TCRdb copy is restricted to in-frame clones and leaves out a portion. There are 360,000 or so clones in the sample; around 92% occur only once, and less than 2% lies in the top ten. This clone was recorded only once. Cohort 3 donors were reported recovered after two negative PCRs, clearance, or symptom resolution. This TCR derives from a woman aged 30 to 39 who had recovered from COVID-19. Input material: PBMCs or T cells enriched from blood (not recorded which).

The CDR3 region is CASRSSGDSLNGYTF. CDR3 bases: TGTGCCAGCAGATCTAGCGGGGACAGTCTGAATGGCTACACCTTC. The chain links TRBV6-6 to TRBJ1-2; 7 bases are a match to TRBD1. The CDR3 extends over 15 amino acids. Germline V gene data show CDR1 as MNHNY and CDR2 as SVGAGI (reference sequence). Germline trimming cut 6 bases from V and 6 bases from J; bases unmatched to any gene: 13.